This T cell receptor beta chain was recovered during a study of metastatic and nonmetastatic thyroid tumors. The wider study: Both malignant and benign thyroid patients supplied peripheral blood and tumor or nodule tissue samples, across which the repertoires of these patients were then compared.

In its sample, this clone was seen many times. Antigen: not known. There were no patients who had received any treatment before thyroid surgery. V was cut by 5 bases and J by 1 base, with 9 bases left in between. This CDR3 contains 13 residues. Germline V CDR1 and CDR2: SGHNT, YYREEE (reference sequence). TCRdb ran MiXCR on the PCR reads. The sample includes about 26,000 clones, about 16% of them seen just once. Study-wide results and caveats: A significant increase in TCR beta diversity was reportedly seen in malignant thyroid tumors relative to benign nodules, in blood and tumor.

V usage is TRBV5-4 and J usage is TRBJ1-1; D remains unclear. Sequenced material: blood. The receptor was isolated from a female donor with papillary thyroid cancer or a benign thyroid nodule (not recorded which). Some clones in this sample may be carry-over from other donors' samples. This CDR3 is CASSRDPNTEAFF. CDR3 nucleotide sequence: TGTGCCAGCAGTCGAGATCCGAACACTGAAGCTTTCTTT.